These 23 T cell receptor beta chains originate from one sample sequenced in a study of cytomegalovirus exposure and HLA in healthy donors. Measured with immunoSEQ multiplex PCR; TCRdb has only the in-frame clones, and not every one. Of some 120,000 clones detected, roughly 86% appear once; the ten largest clones hold less than 1.5%. The sequencing input was PBMCs. The receptors here all came from a man aged 25-45 years in good health and CMV-seronegative.

The chain carries TRBV7-9 and TRBJ1-1, with 7 bases matching TRBD1. Losses at the gene ends were 9 bases for V and 3 bases for J; bases not matched to a gene: 7. The CDR3 runs 13 residues. Germline-derived CDR1 and CDR2 are SEHNR and FQNEAQ (reference sequence). In DNA, the CDR3 is TGTGCCAGTACGGACAGGCGGGACACTGAAGCTTTCTTT. It specifies CASTDRRDTEAFF. Complete variable domain (other parts from reference TRBV7-9 and TRBJ1-1): DTGVSQNPRHKITKRGQNVTFRCDPISEHNRLYWYRQTLGQGPEFLTYFQNEAQLEKSRLLSDRFSAERPKGSFSTLEIQRTEQGDSAMYLCASTDRRDTEAFFGQGTRLTVV.

This sequence joins TRBV13 and TRBJ2-7, with 8 bases that match TRBD2. The CDR3 covers 16 residues. V trimming: 0 bases; J trimming: 1 base; junction bases outside the gene matches: 5. Germline-derived CDR1 and CDR2 are PRHDT and FYEKMQ (reference sequence). The CDR3 coding sequence is TGTGCCAGCAGCTTAGGCCTAGCGGGCAGGTCCTACGAGCAGTACTTC. It specifies CASSLGLAGRSYEQYF.

The chain uses TRBV11-2 and TRBJ1-1; 11 positions agree with TRBD1. V lost 4 bases to trimming and J lost 0 bases; unmatched junction nucleotides: 7. The length of the CDR3 is 17 residues. From germline, CDR1 is SGHAT and CDR2 FQNNGV. The CDR3 DNA reads TGTGCCAGCAGCTGGGGGGACAGGGGGTCCCTGAACACTGAAGCTTTCTTT. Its protein is CASSWGDRGSLNTEAFF.

The rearrangement joins TRBV10-3 to TRBJ2-4, with 11 bases fitting TRBD1. The V gene's germline CDR1 is ENHRY and CDR2 SYGVKD. The CDR3 has 15 residues. The V gene end was trimmed by 6 bases and the J gene end by 8 bases; junction bases not matched to a gene: 9. The CDR3 is CAISRTGGAMDIQYF. CDR3 in DNA: TGTGCCATCAGCCGGACAGGGGGCGCGATGGACATTCAGTACTTC.

Here the CDR3 reads CASSLGAFYEQYF. The CDR3 DNA reads TGTGCCAGCAGCTTGGGGGCCTTCTACGAGCAGTACTTC. The V call is TRBV5-5, the J call TRBJ2-7; D unresolved. V dropped 0 bases and J dropped 3 bases, with 7 bases sitting between them. CDR1 is SGHKS and CDR2 is YYEKEE in the germline V gene (reference sequence). This CDR3 spans 13 amino acids.

The chain recombines TRBV5-4 with TRBJ2-2, with 7 bases fitting TRBD2. Germline trimming cut 0 bases from V and 6 bases from J; bases unmatched to any gene: 8. Germline loops: CDR1 SGHNT, CDR2 YYREEE (reference sequence). The CDR3 loop spans 16 amino acids. CDR3 coding DNA: TGTGCCAGCAGCTTGGCCGGCGGGAGTGTTTCCGGGGAGCTGTTTTTT. Translation: CASSLAGGSVSGELFF.

V usage is TRBV5-1 and J usage is TRBJ1-1; possibly TRBD1 for D (6 bases). Trimming shortened V by 5 bases and J by 1 base, and 12 bases separated the two germline ends. CDR1 is SGHRS, CDR2 YFSETQ, per germline. The CDR3 is 14 residues long. CDR3 loop: CASSQGGSNTEAFF. DNA of the CDR3: TGCGCCAGCAGTCAAGGGGGATCGAACACTGAAGCTTTCTTT. Full variable domain (missing parts from reference TRBV5-1 and TRBJ1-1): KAGVTQTPRYLIKTRGQQVTLSCSPISGHRSVSWYQQTPGQGLQFLFEYFSETQRNKGNFPGRFSGRQFSNSRSEMNVSTLELGDSALYLCASSQGGSNTEAFFGQGTRLTVV.

V is TRBV6-5 and J is TRBJ1-1; D is unclear. The CDR3 extends over 13 amino acids. Germline loops: CDR1 MNHEY, CDR2 SVGAGI. V lost 5 bases and J 1 base, leaving 8 bases between the germline ends. The CDR3 loop is CASSGLQNTEAFF. CDR3 DNA: TGTGCCAGCAGTGGACTCCAGAACACTGAAGCTTTCTTT.

The rearrangement uses TRBV5-1 and TRBJ2-2, with 7 bases matching TRBD2. Germline values: CDR1 SGHRS, CDR2 YFSETQ. This CDR3 contains 15 residues. Losses at the gene ends were 5 bases for V and 5 bases for J; bases not matched to a gene: 9. The CDR3 nucleotides are TGCGCCAGCAGAGGAGGCGGGAGTGGAACCGGGGAGCTGTTTTTT. The encoded protein is CASRGGGSGTGELFF.

The chain carries TRBV11-2 and TRBJ1-3, with D uncertain. V lost 1 base and J 4 bases, leaving 8 bases between the germline ends. Germline CDR1 reads SGHAT; CDR2 reads FQNNGV. CDR3 length: 14 amino acids. CDR3 protein: CASSLGFGGNTIYF. In nucleotides, the CDR3 is TGTGCCAGCAGCTTAGGTTTCGGGGGAAACACCATATATTTT. Based on the CDR3 plus reference TRBV11-2 and TRBJ1-3, the full variable domain is EAGVAQSPRYKIIEKRQSVAFWCNPISGHATLYWYQQILGQGPKLLIQFQNNGVVDDSQLPKDRFSAERLKGVDSTLKIQPAKLEDSAVYLCASSLGFGGNTIYFGEGSWLTVV.

The chain joins TRBV4-3 to TRBJ1-3; D remains unclear. The CDR3 has 15 amino acids. Germline CDR1 is LGHNA and CDR2 is YSLEER. The V end was cut by 4 bases, the J end by 0 bases, with 10 bases between. CDR3 nucleotide sequence: TGCGCCAGCAGCCCCGGTCCTACCTCTGGAAACACCATATATTTT. Translation: CASSPGPTSGNTIYF.

This clone was seen once. The rearrangement joins TRBV18 to TRBJ1-2; 10 nucleotides match TRBD1. V dropped 6 bases and J dropped 0; count of bases not matched to a gene: 13. The germline V gene has CDR1 KGHSH and CDR2 LQKENI. The CDR3 has 18 amino acids. The CDR3 loop is CASSLKSTGGPANYGYTF. For the CDR3, the DNA is TGTGCCAGCTCCCTGAAGTCGACAGGGGGCCCAGCTAACTATGGCTACACCTTC.

The rearrangement links TRBV7-3 to TRBJ1-1; tentative D call: TRBD1 (6 bases). Trimming stripped 6 bases from V and 0 bases from J, with 11 bases between. This CDR3 comprises 14 residues. From germline, CDR1 is SGHTA and CDR2 FQGTGA. Written as DNA, the CDR3 is TGTGCCAGCAGTACAGGGCTGTTGAACACTGAAGCTTTCTTT. Translation gives CASSTGLLNTEAFF. Full variable domain (outside the CDR3, taken from reference TRBV7-3 and TRBJ1-1): GAGVSQTPSNKVTEKGKYVELRCDPISGHTALYWYRQSLGQGPEFLIYFQGTGAADDSGLPNDRFFAVRPEGSVSTLKIQRTERGDSAVYLCASSTGLLNTEAFFGQGTRLTVV.

The chain is built from TRBV10-3 and TRBJ2-7; 7 nucleotides agree with TRBD1. The CDR3 is 16 amino acids. Germline V gives CDR1 ENHRY, CDR2 SYGVKD. J gave up 1 base and V 3 bases, and 9 bases lay outside the gene matches. DNA of the CDR3: TGTGCCATCAGTGACCTCTCCCGGGACAGTTCCTACGAGCAGTACTTC. Translation: CAISDLSRDSSYEQYF.

The chain is built from TRBV5-5 and TRBJ2-1; D uncertain. V was trimmed by 0 bases and J by 6 bases, leaving 10 bases between them. This CDR3 has 14 amino acids. Germline CDR1 reads SGHKS; CDR2 reads YYEKEE (reference sequence). CDR3 residues: CASSLDAAPNEQFF. The CDR3 bases are TGTGCCAGCAGCTTGGACGCGGCCCCCAATGAGCAGTTCTTC. The full variable domain, in which reference TRBV5-5 and TRBJ2-1 provide the parts outside the CDR3, is DAGVTQSPTHLIKTRGQQVTLRCSPISGHKSVSWYQQVLGQGPQFIFQYYEKEERGRGNFPDRFSARQFPNYSSELNVNALLLGDSALYLCASSLDAAPNEQFFGPGTRLTVL.

The chain recombines TRBV9 with TRBJ1-3; 9 positions agree with TRBD1. The CDR3 contains 16 residues. The trim removed 2 bases at V and 2 bases at J, leaving 5 bases unmatched. Germline V gives CDR1 SGDLS, CDR2 YYNGEE. CDR3 coding DNA: TGTGCCAGCAGCGTGGGGACAGGGACTACTGGAAACACCATATATTTT. The encoded protein is CASSVGTGTTGNTIYF.

The chain joins TRBV10-2 to TRBJ1-1; D is unclear. Trimming removed 5 bases at V and 1 base at J, with 8 bases between. Germline V CDR1 and CDR2: WSHSY, SAAADI. This CDR3 is built from 13 residues. The CDR3 bases are TGCGCCAGCAGTAGACCAGGGAACACTGAAGCTTTCTTT. It is translated as CASSRPGNTEAFF.

The CDR3 region has the DNA TGTGCCAGCAGCTTGGCCCGGGGGGTCGAAGAGACCCAGTACTTC. Its protein is CASSLARGVEETQYF. This chain uses TRBV5-6 with TRBJ2-5, with 7 positions matching TRBD2. J was trimmed by 3 bases and V by 0 bases; bases with no gene match: 5. Germline loops: CDR1 SGHDT, CDR2 YYEEEE. The CDR3 covers 15 residues.

V usage is TRBV5-1 and J usage is TRBJ2-2, with D unclear. The CDR3 contains 13 residues. V was trimmed by 4 bases and J by 6 bases, leaving 10 bases between them. From germline, CDR1 is SGHRS and CDR2 YFSETQ. CDR3 loop: CASSTVGPGELFF. CDR3 in DNA: TGCGCCAGCAGCACCGTTGGGCCCGGGGAGCTGTTTTTT.

The chain links TRBV4-1 to TRBJ2-1; no clear D. Germline CDR1 MGHRA, CDR2 YSYEKL. The CDR3 length is 13 residues. V was shortened by 4 bases and J by 6 bases, with 10 bases between the two germline ends. The CDR3: CASSPLFGNEQFF. The DNA for the CDR3 is TGCGCCAGCAGCCCCCTATTCGGCAATGAGCAGTTCTTC.

The chain couples TRBV5-1 to TRBJ2-1; 12 positions match TRBD1. The length of the CDR3 is 15 residues. CDR1 and CDR2 (germline): SGHRS, YFSETQ. J was trimmed by 2 bases and V by 5 bases; bases with no gene match: 2. The chain's CDR3 is CASRGTGGPYNEQFF. DNA of the CDR3: TGCGCCAGCAGGGGGACAGGGGGCCCCTACAATGAGCAGTTCTTC.

This chain connects TRBV25-1 to TRBJ2-6; no clear D. This CDR3 spans 14 amino acids. Trimming pared 2 bases from V and 4 bases from J, leaving 6 bases between. Germline V gives CDR1 MGHDK, CDR2 SYGVNS. The CDR3 DNA is TGTGCCAGCAGTGAACCCTCGGGGGCCAACGTCCTGACTTTC. It specifies CASSEPSGANVLTF.

This chain uses TRBV20-1 with TRBJ2-1; D unclear. The CDR3 loop spans 11 amino acids. Trimming removed 8 bases from V and 4 bases from J, with 9 bases in between. Germline V lookup: CDR1 DFQATT, CDR2 SNEGSKA (reference sequence). The CDR3 loop reads CSSAVYNEQFF. The CDR3 nucleotides are TGCAGTTCGGCGGTTTACAATGAGCAGTTCTTC.